Presented here are 12 T cell receptor beta chains from one specimen sequenced in a study of early T cells in non-severe SARS-CoV-2 infection. From the 5' RACE reads, TCRdb called clonotypes with MiXCR, one entry per CDR3 protein. The table shows about 66,000 distinct CDR3 sequences, with 13% occurring only once. What was sequenced was whole blood. Receptors originate from an adult who was a healthcare worker with PCR-confirmed SARS-CoV-2 infection or an uninfected control (not recorded which).

The table lists this clonotype with many counts. V is TRBV15 and J is TRBJ1-5; unclear D gene. The V gene's germline CDR1 is LNHNV and CDR2 YYDKDF (reference sequence). This CDR3 spans 15 amino acids. V lost 0 bases and J 4 bases, leaving 10 bases between the germline ends. The CDR3: CATSRDSEQNQPQHF. CDR3 coding DNA: TGTGCCACCAGCAGAGATAGTGAGCAGAATCAGCCCCAGCATTTT. Combining the CDR3 with reference TRBV15 and TRBJ1-5 gives the whole variable domain DAMVIQNPRYQVTQFGKPVTLSCSQTLNHNVMYWYQQKSSQAPKLLFHYYDKDFNNEADTPDNFQSRRPNTSFCFLDIRSPGLGDTAMYLCATSRDSEQNQPQHFGDGTRLSIL.

A note on this clonotype: This may be a read error, as it is one base from a much larger clone. The conserved closing phenylalanine or tryptophan is absent in this CDR3, likely reflecting a read error. This chain joins TRBV15 and TRBJ2-1, with TRBD2 identical over 7 bases. J lost 3 bases, V lost 5 bases, and 7 bases had no gene match. The CDR3 has 15 amino acids. Per the germline V gene, CDR1 is LNHNV and CDR2 is YYDKDF (reference sequence). The CDR3 region has the DNA TGTGCCACCAGCGGAGGACTAGACCGCTACAATGAGCAGTTCTCC. It is translated as CATSGGLDRYNEQFS.

The V and J genes are TRBV29-1 and TRBJ1-2; tentatively, D is TRBD1 (6 bases). Trimming pared 7 bases from V and 7 bases from J, leaving 19 bases between. Germline V gene data show CDR1 as SQVTM and CDR2 as ANQGSEA. This CDR3 spans 13 amino acids. The DNA of the CDR3 is TGCAGCGCCGCTCAGAGACAGGCCATTGGCTACACCTTC. As protein: CSAAQRQAIGYTF.

Only a few counts were recorded for this clonotype. The chain carries TRBV12-3 or TRBV12-4 and TRBJ2-1; no clear D gene. V was cut by 7 bases and J by 8 bases, with 9 bases left in between. The CDR3 totals 11 residues. CDR3 residues: CASKNGYEQFF. The CDR3 nucleotides read TGTGCCAGCAAAAATGGCTATGAGCAGTTCTTC.

CDR3 DNA sequence: TGCAGTGCCTTTGACTTCAAAAACATTCAGTACTTC. This gives the protein CSAFDFKNIQYF. The chain recombines TRBV20-1 with TRBJ2-4; D remains ambiguous. Germline CDR1 DFQATT, CDR2 SNEGSKA (reference sequence). The CDR3 runs to 12 residues. V was cut by 6 bases and J by 3 bases, with 9 bases left in between.

This clonotype was seen at least ten times. This rearrangement joins TRBV20-1 to TRBJ1-2; D perhaps matches TRBD1 (6 bases). Germline V gene lookup returns CDR1 DFQATT and CDR2 SNEGSKA (reference sequence). CDR3 length: 12 residues. V lost 4 bases, J lost 3 bases, and 9 bases lay in between. As DNA, the CDR3 is TGCAGTGCTAACAGGGTGGACTATGGCTACACCTTC. Amino acid sequence: CSANRVDYGYTF.

V and J are TRBV25-1 and TRBJ1-4; TRBD1 might be the D (5 bases). V was shortened by 3 bases and J by 8 bases, with 16 bases between the two germline ends. CDR1 is MGHDK and CDR2 is SYGVNS in the germline V gene. CDR3 length equals 15 residues. The CDR3 DNA follows: TGTGCCAGCAGTGATCCGACGGGGGTAGGAGAAAAACTGTTTTTT. Its protein is CASSDPTGVGEKLFF.

V usage is TRBV29-1 and J usage is TRBJ1-1, with D tentatively TRBD1 (5 bases). V was clipped by 1 base and J by 4 bases, with 19 bases between them. The CDR3 consists of 16 residues. Germline V gene data show CDR1 as SQVTM and CDR2 as ANQGSEA. The CDR3 region is CSVEALEGRGGTEAFF. DNA for the CDR3: TGCAGCGTTGAAGCCCTCGAGGGTCGCGGGGGCACTGAAGCTTTCTTT. Full variable domain (outside the CDR3, taken from reference TRBV29-1 and TRBJ1-1): SAVISQKPSRDICQRGTSLTIQCQVDSQVTMMFWYRQQPGQSLTLIATANQGSEATYESGFVIDKFPISRPNLTFSTLTVSNMSPEDSSIYLCSVEALEGRGGTEAFFGQGTRLTVV.

CDR3 DNA: TGTGCCAGCAGCTTACCGGGACTAGCGGGAGGCACAGATACGCAGTATTTT. This encodes CASSLPGLAGGTDTQYF. The V and J genes are TRBV11-3 and TRBJ2-3; the match to TRBD2 covers 14 bases. The CDR3 consists of 17 residues. The V gene end was trimmed by 2 bases and the J gene end by 1 base; junction bases not matched to a gene: 2. Germline CDR1 and CDR2: SGHNT and YENEEA.

The CDR3 DNA is TGTGCCAGCAGCTCTAAAATCCCGGGAGTCAACAATGAGCAGTTCTTC. It is translated as CASSSKIPGVNNEQFF. The rearrangement links TRBV7-3 to TRBJ2-1, with D perhaps TRBD2 (6 bases). V lost 4 bases, J lost 5 bases, and 18 bases lay in between. CDR3 size: 16 residues. Germline V gives CDR1 SGHTA, CDR2 FQGTGA.

This clonotype was seen at least ten times. The J gene is TRBJ2-2, the V gene TRBV7-2; the match to TRBD1 covers 8 bases. Germline loops: CDR1 SGHTA, CDR2 FQGNSA. The CDR3 spans 17 residues. The junction had 14 bases not matched to a gene; V was cut back by 10 bases and J by 1 base. CDR3 DNA sequence: TGTGCCACCTCTGGCCAGGGGGCTAATTTGAACACCGGGGAGCTGTTTTTT. Translation: CATSGQGANLNTGELFF.

This clonotype was seen ten or more times. V and J are TRBV9 and TRBJ2-7; 10 nucleotides line up with TRBD2. The ends lost 3 bases at V and 7 bases at J; junction bases unmatched: 10. Germline V CDR1 and CDR2: SGDLS, YYNGEE. This CDR3 is built from 15 residues. CDR3 DNA sequence: TGTGCCAGCAGCGCTAGCGGGAGAGCTGTGGGGGAGCAGTACTTC. This codes for CASSASGRAVGEQYF.